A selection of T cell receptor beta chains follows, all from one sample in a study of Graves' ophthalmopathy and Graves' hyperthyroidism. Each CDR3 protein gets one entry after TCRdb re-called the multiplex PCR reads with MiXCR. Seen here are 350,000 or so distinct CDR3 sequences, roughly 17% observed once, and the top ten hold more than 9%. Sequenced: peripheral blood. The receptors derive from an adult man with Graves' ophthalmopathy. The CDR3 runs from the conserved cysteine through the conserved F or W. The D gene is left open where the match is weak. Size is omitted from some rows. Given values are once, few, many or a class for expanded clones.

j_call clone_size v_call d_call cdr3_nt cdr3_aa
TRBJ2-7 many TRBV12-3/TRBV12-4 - TGTGCCAGCAGCCGAATCGGAGGGGGAGGCGAGCAGTACTTC CASSRIGGGGEQYF
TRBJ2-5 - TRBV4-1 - TGCGCCAGCAGCCAAGATAAGCTGCCCCAAGAGACCGAGTATTTC CASSQDKLPQETEYF
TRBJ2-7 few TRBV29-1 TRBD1 TGCAGCGTCCTGCCCCCGGGACAGGTGGACGAGCAGTACTTC CSVLPPGQVDEQYF
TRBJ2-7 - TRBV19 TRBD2 TGTGCCAGTAGTCCAGGACTAGCGGGAGTCGGGGCTTACGAGCAGTACTTC CASSPGLAGVGAYEQYF
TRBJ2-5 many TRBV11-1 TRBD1 TGTGCCAGCAGCTTACCACAGGGGATCGGGACCCAGTACTTC CASSLPQGIGTQYF
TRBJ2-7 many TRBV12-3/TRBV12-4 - TGTGCCAGCAGTGTCGAGCGGGCCCACTACGAGCAGTACTTC CASSVERAHYEQYF
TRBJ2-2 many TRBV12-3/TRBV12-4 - TGTGCCAGCACCCTGGTCGGGGAGCTGTTTTTT CASTLVGELFF
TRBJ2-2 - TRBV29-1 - TGCAGCGTTGAGAAAGGGACCGCAAACACCGGGGAGCTGTTTTTT CSVEKGTANTGELFF
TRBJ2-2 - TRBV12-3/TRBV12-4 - TGTGCCAGCAGCCCCGGTACGGGCGGGGAGCTGTTTTTT CASSPGTGGELFF
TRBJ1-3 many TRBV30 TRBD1 TGTGCCTGGAGTGTAGACAGGGTGACTGGAAACACCATATATTTT CAWSVDRVTGNTIYF
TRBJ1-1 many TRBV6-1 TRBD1 TGTGCCAGCAGGCCCGGACAGGGGGCTAACACTGAAGCTTTCTTT CASRPGQGANTEAFF
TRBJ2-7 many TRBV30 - TGTGCCTGGAGTGCACGGAGGCGGGCGTTTAGCTCCTACGAGCAGTACTTC CAWSARRRAFSSYEQYF
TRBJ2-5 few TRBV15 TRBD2 TGTGCCACCAGCCTAGCGGGGGGGCCCGGAGAGACCCAGTACTTC CATSLAGGPGETQYF
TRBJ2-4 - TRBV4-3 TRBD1 TGCTCCAGCAGCCAAGACCCGGACAGGGCGGCCAAAAACATTCAGTACTTC CSSSQDPDRAAKNIQYF
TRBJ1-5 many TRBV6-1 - TGTGCCAGCAGTGAAAGTCTGGGTCACAATCAGCCCCAGCATTTT CASSESLGHNQPQHF
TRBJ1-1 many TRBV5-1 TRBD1 TGCGCCAGCAGCCGGACAGGGGGCCTTAGCACTGAAGCTTTCTTT CASSRTGGLSTEAFF
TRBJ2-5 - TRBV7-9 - TGTGCCAGCAGCTCCGGGTGGGTTGAGACCCAGTACTTC CASSSGWVETQYF
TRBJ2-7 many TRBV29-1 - TGCAGCGTGGTCCGGGGATCTCGGTCCGGCTCCTACGAGCAGTACTTC CSVVRGSRSGSYEQYF
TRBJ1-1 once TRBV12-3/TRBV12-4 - TGTGCCAGCACCATTTCCCTACGCACTGAAGCTTTCTTT CASTISLRTEAFF
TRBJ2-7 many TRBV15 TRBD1 TGTGCCACCAGCAGAGTTAGGGGACAGGGGGGCCACGAGCAGTACTTC CATSRVRGQGGHEQYF
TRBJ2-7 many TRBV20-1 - TGCAGTGCTAGAGACACTTACGAGCAGTACTTC CSARDTYEQYF
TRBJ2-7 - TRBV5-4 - TGTGCCAGCAGTTACGGCGGACTTCCTAGCTACGAGCAGTACTTC CASSYGGLPSYEQYF
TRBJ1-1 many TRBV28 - TGTGCCAGCAGGACCGACATCACCATGAACACTGAAGCTTTCTTT CASRTDITMNTEAFF
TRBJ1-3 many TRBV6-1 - TGTGCCAGCAGCAACACCGGAGCCTCTGGAAACACCATATATTTT CASSNTGASGNTIYF
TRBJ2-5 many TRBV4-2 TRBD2 TGTGCCAGCAGCCAAGAGGCGTCCGCGGGGGGGAAAGAGACCCAGTACTTC CASSQEASAGGKETQYF
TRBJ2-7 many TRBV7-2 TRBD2 TGTGCCAGCAGCCCCGCGGGGGGCAAAGCCTACGAGCAGTACTTC CASSPAGGKAYEQYF
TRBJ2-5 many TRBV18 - TGTGCCAGCTCACCACAGAGAGGCTTGGAGACCCAGTACTTC CASSPQRGLETQYF
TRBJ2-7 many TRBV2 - TGTGCCAGCAGTGAATACCCGGCAGGAGGGTTGACCTACGAGCAGTACTTC CASSEYPAGGLTYEQYF
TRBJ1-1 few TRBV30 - TGTGCCTGGAGTATAAGACGGGACACTGAAGCTTTCTTT CAWSIRRDTEAFF
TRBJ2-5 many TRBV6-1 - TGTGCCAGCAGTGACCACGCCCGGGAGACCCAGTACTTC CASSDHARETQYF
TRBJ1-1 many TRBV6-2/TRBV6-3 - TGTGCCAGCACCAAGAGACAGGATGAAGCTTTCTTT CASTKRQDEAFF
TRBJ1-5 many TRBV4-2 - TGTGCCAGCAGCCAGCACCGGGGCGATAATCAGCCCCAGCATTTT CASSQHRGDNQPQHF
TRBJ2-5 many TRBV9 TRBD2 TGTGCCAGCAGCACGGGAGGGGGGGCTCAAGAGACCCAGTACTTC CASSTGGGAQETQYF
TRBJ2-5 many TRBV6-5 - TGTGCCAGCAGTTACGGTTTCCAAGAGACCCAGTACTTC CASSYGFQETQYF
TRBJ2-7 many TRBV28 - TGTGCCAGCAGTTTACCGACGGGCTACTACGAGCAGTACTTC CASSLPTGYYEQYF
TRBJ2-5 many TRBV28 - TGTGCCAGCAGTGAAATAGGGGGACCAGAGACCCAGTACTTC CASSEIGGPETQYF
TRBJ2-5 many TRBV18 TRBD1 TGTGCCAGCTCACCACCAGGGACAGGGGCAGAGACCCAGTACTTC CASSPPGTGAETQYF
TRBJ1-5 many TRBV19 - TGTGCCAGTAGTATCTCTTACGTGGGCGGTCAGCCCCAGCATTTT CASSISYVGGQPQHF
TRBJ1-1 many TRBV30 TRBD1 TGTGCCTGGGACAGGGGGCGCAGGAACACTGAAGCTTTCTTT CAWDRGRRNTEAFF
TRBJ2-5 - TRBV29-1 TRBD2 TGCAGCGTTCGGCGGGGGGGACTACAAGAGACCCAGTACTTC CSVRRGGLQETQYF
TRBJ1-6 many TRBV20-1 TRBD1 TGCAGTGCGAGGACTGGGACAGGCTGGGATTCACCCCTCCACTTT CSARTGTGWDSPLHF
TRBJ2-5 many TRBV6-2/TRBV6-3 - TGTGCCAGCGGTATGACTAGAGTGGCCCAGTACTTC CASGMTRVAQYF
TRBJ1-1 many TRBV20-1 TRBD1 TGCAGTGCTAGACTTACCGGGACAGGGAACACTGAAGCTTTCTTT CSARLTGTGNTEAFF
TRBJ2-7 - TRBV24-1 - TGTGCCACCAGTGAGGTCAGGTTCTACGAGCAGTACTTC CATSEVRFYEQYF
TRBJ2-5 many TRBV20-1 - TGCAGTGCTAGGCCCCCCGAAGAGACCCAGTACTTC CSARPPEETQYF
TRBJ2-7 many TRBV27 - TGTGCCAGCAGTTTGTCCCGGGTTGCCTACGAGCAGTACTTC CASSLSRVAYEQYF
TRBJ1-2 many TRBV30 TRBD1 TGTGCCTGGAGTGTTCCCAGGGCAGGGGGCTTCTATGGCTACACCTTC CAWSVPRAGGFYGYTF
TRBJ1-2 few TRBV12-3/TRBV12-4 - TGTGCCAGCAGTTTTTTGGGGTCCTATGGCTACACCTTC CASSFLGSYGYTF
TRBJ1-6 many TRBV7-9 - TGTGCCAGCAGCATGAGACAGAATTCACCCCTCCACTTT CASSMRQNSPLHF
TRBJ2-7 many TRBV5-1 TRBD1 TGCGCCAGCCAACCGGAGGGGACAGGGCCCTACGAGCAGTACTTC CASQPEGTGPYEQYF
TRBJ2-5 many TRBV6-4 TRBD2 TGTGCCAGCAGCCCCGGGACTAGCGGGAGGGAATTCCAAGAGACCCAGTACTTC CASSPGTSGREFQETQYF
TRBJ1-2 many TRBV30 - TGTGCCTGGAGTCGCTATGGCTACACCTTC CAWSRYGYTF
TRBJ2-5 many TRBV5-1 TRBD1 TGCGCCAGCAGCTGGGGGACAGTTTTGTACCAAGAGACCCAGTACTTC CASSWGTVLYQETQYF
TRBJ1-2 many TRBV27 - TGTGCCAGCAGTCCTCAGACGGCTAACTATGGCTACACCTTC CASSPQTANYGYTF
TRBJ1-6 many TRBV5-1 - TGCGCCAGCAGCCCAGAAGGAGGAGGGGGCCTCCACTTT CASSPEGGGGLHF
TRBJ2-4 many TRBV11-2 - TGTGCCAGCAGCCGCACTCGACCGGACGGGCTTGCCAAAAACATTCAGTACTTC CASSRTRPDGLAKNIQYF
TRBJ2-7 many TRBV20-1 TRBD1 TGCAGTGCTAGAGGATCAGACAGGGGTGGTTACGAGCAGTACTTC CSARGSDRGGYEQYF
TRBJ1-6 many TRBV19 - TGTGCCAGTAGTATTACCGGGAGCTCCTATAATTCACCCCTCCACTTT CASSITGSSYNSPLHF
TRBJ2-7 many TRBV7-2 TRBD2 TGTGCCAGCAGCGAGCGGGGGGGCCTCTACGAGCAGTACTTC CASSERGGLYEQYF
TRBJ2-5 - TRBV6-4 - TGTGCCAGCATGGGTCAAGGGTCTGGGACCCAGTACTTC CASMGQGSGTQYF